This TCR beta chain stems from a study of cytomegalovirus exposure and HLA in healthy donors (dated by TCRdb to the late 2010s). About the investigation overall: An earlier analysis of a few hundred of the donors reported 250 to 300 Gb of sequence data and 117 million unique TCR beta sequences obtained from roughly 170 million T cells. On average, roughly 240,000 unique TCR beta nucleotide sequences were sequenced per donor among 300 to 500 genotyped donors of the cohort, with approximately 18% of those sequences being non-productive. Using immunosequencing, the study profiled T cell repertoires from about 620 subjects and related those repertoires to cytomegalovirus serostatus. Alongside the repertoire data, information on donor age, sex, ethnicity and CMV serostatus was compiled. A separate validation cohort of 100 to 150 different subjects was used in addition to the roughly 670-subject first cohort. Typing coverage differed by locus: A, B, C, DRB1 and DQB1 were typed in about 620-640 donors, DQA1 in approximately 520, DPA1 in some 610, and DPB1 in around 490. Genome-wide SNP genotypes for about three fifths of the roughly 670 donors were used in a later genetic analysis, which treated that subset as a discovery cohort. Of the roughly 400 genotyped donors, roughly 76% were placed in the genetic ancestry cluster associated with self-reported Caucasian donors. The later analysis used no new phenotypic data to find candidate immune exposures, relying instead on TCR beta sequences and their occurrence across donors. Roughly 5 DR-DQ haplotypes were treated as single units for association and clustering because of strong linkage in the cohort. The study aimed to test whether signatures of past pathogen exposure could be identified by cataloging public T cell receptors. In a later analysis, previously published TCR beta repertoires from 670 or so donors were re-analyzed and high-resolution HLA genotyping was added so that TCR occurrence patterns could be studied. HLA typing covered class I and class II loci at four-digit resolution. To decide whether each TCR beta V gene segment behaved as functional or pseudogenic, an earlier analysis of over 500 of the donors relied on high-throughput TCR beta sequencing. An early release covering about 600 HLA-typed donors comprised 300 to 350 gigabases of sequencing data and around 80 million unique TCR sequences. Every discovery cohort repertoire had been produced on one sequencing platform. High-throughput TCR immunosequencing, statistical association of individual TCRs with disease status, and machine learning were combined to predict cytomegalovirus infection status.

Libraries came from the immunoSEQ multiplex PCR assay. For the multiplex PCR, a mixture combining 60 forward primers for TCR Vbeta segments and 13 reverse primers for TCR Jbeta segments was used. The CDR3 region of rearranged TCR beta genes was amplified from genomic DNA by a multiplex PCR assay. The Illumina HiSeq System was used to sequence the amplified TCR beta libraries as 87-base-pair reads. In the source study's methods: In a later analysis, tens of millions of unique TCR beta chains were counted across the approximately 670 repertoires, and around 11 million of these chains were shared by at least two donors. Raw reads were error-corrected and collapsed into unique sequences by a nearest-neighbor algorithm in which closely related sequences were merged to remove PCR and sequencing errors. CDR3 sequences were aligned to IMGT reference sequences to assign V, D and J gene segments. For a sequence to be retained, a match of at least six nucleotides to both a V gene segment and a J gene segment was required. A rearrangement counted as productive if the CDR3 had no stop codons and remained in frame with V and J, and every other rearrangement counted as non-productive. CDR3 was defined according to IMGT convention as the region running from the second conserved V-encoded cysteine to the conserved J-encoded phenylalanine. Sequences without an unambiguous match to a single V gene segment were excluded from the earlier analysis of a few hundred of the donors. An earlier analysis of fewer than 650 of the donors classified V segments as functional when productive rearrangements were above 56.7% and as segregating when the standard deviation between donors was above 5%. A statistical classification framework was built for diagnosing cytomegalovirus status from the catalog of TCR beta chain sequences. In a later analysis, V and J genes were assigned by comparing TCR nucleotide sequences against IMGT/GENE-DB human TR gene sequences. Using the TCRdist pipeline, a later analysis assigned CDR3 sequences along with most-parsimonious VDJ recombination scenarios. In a later analysis, each TCR beta chain was defined by its CDR3 amino acid sequence together with its V-gene family, and reads lacking a unique V-gene family were excluded. As a way to deal with suspected cross-contamination and a sequencing artifact, a later analysis dropped 450 to 600 nucleotide sequences that were highly shared and had low generation probability. In a later analysis, a clonal expansion index was calculated for each public chain from normalized within-repertoire ranks of inferred template counts. In a later analysis, generation probabilities were computed with a VDJ recombination model fitted to out-of-frame rearrangements, and the resulting probabilities were checked against IGoR. A later analysis scored TCR-TCR, TCR-HLA and TCR-CMV co-occurrence with hypergeometric tests, applying a repertoire-size bias correction to TCR pairs. To estimate false discovery rates, a later analysis permuted the HLA or CMV assignments 20 times. In a later analysis, co-occurring TCRs were grouped using DBSCAN, and TCRdist sequence similarity was added for clustering within HLA-allele-positive subsets. Co-occurrence clustering excluded repertoires with fewer than 30,000 or more than 120,000 public chains, plus five with anomalous nucleotide sharing. Here the immuneACCESS table is served through TCRdb, limited to in-frame sequences with V and J called. Missing clones are a known gap in these copies; in checked studies unresolved V genes cover under half, and the rest lacks a known reason. V, J and clone size are those of that table, while D and trimming were read from the DNA. For this sample there are 150,000 to 160,000 clones; approximately 74% appear just once. The top ten clonotypes cover over 2.5% of the sample.

This clone was observed a handful of times. The specificity of this receptor is unknown. No quality values exist for individual bases; no much larger clone is one base distant. The cohort consisted of some 730 healthy bone marrow donors. At the time of sampling, all cohort members were nominally healthy, though unrecorded immune exposures were likely present. The donor was CMV seronegative and belonged to the group of 350 or so seronegative cohort members. Each donor provided a peripheral blood sample, and peripheral blood mononuclear cells were used for TCR beta sequencing. Genomic DNA was extracted from the blood cell samples with the Qiagen DNeasy Blood Extraction Kit. CDR1 and CDR2 are read off the germline V gene (reference sequence) as GTSNPN and SVGIG. The CDR3, from cysteine to phenylalanine, totals 13 residues. This entry keeps only the CDR3 DNA: 39 bases, framed from base 1. What the research found in general, with its limitations: Cytomegalovirus status was reported to be diagnosed by the classifier with high specificity and sensitivity in both the original and validation cohorts. Presence/absence analyses assumed roughly uniform sequencing depth across donors, an assumption that may not hold. In a later genetic analysis, fewer N-insertions in productive TCRs were reported among donors in an Asian-associated ancestry cluster than the roughly 710-donor mean. An association between a missense DCLRE1C variant and V-gene and J-gene trimming of TCR beta chains was found in a later genetic analysis and replicated in an independent cohort. Most CMV-associated TCR beta chains appeared to be HLA-restricted in a later analysis, and the HLA associations seemed to be driven largely by CMV exposure. A later analysis found that HLA-associated TCR beta chains were more clonally expanded and had lower generation probabilities than equally common non-associated chains. In an earlier analysis of approximately 590 of the donors, most TCR beta V segments appeared in productive rearrangements about 87% or about 30% of the time, broadly matching IMGT annotations. Assigning TCR associations to individual alleles was difficult when HLA alleles, especially DR and DQ, strongly co-occurred. It was suggested by the authors that the approach could potentially be generalized to other disease states and immunological phenotypes. A cluster of highly shared sequence variants was judged likely to represent a technical artifact of the sequencing pipeline. A further reported finding was that TCR beta sequences accurately predicted the HLA-A and HLA-B alleles for most subjects in the first cohort. In vitro tests confirmed that three of the cytomegalovirus-associated TCR beta chains recognize cytomegalovirus antigens. In this cohort, only TCR beta chains were sequenced, and detectable features were limited by the absence of alpha or paired-chain data. In the study, 150 to 200 TCR beta chains were listed as associated with cytomegalovirus. The earlier analysis of around 600 of the donors excluded some 15 rarely observed V segments, including chromosome 9 orphons, because counts were too low. Because HLA typing was missing for some donors at each locus, association tests included only the typed subset. In a later analysis, 16,951 TCR beta sequences were associated with specific HLA alleles at a false discovery rate of 0.05. For the cohort, immune exposure information was limited to CMV serostatus. A later analysis found that TCR association rates varied across HLA loci, with DRB1 alleles showing the most associated TCRs and HLA-C alleles the fewest. The 87-base-pair reads could not distinguish some IMGT-functional V segments, including TRBV6-2 and TRBV6-3, so those segments were excluded. While some public TCRs were present in many individuals, most TCR sequences turned up only very rarely across donors. In a later analysis, several top co-occurrence clusters were reported to appear linked to parvovirus B19, influenza, CMV and Epstein-Barr virus. Linkage disequilibrium might explain the correlated functional status among segregating V segments, but an unknown experimental factor could not be ruled out.

This sequence was found in a man aged 18 to 30 in good health and CMV-seronegative. The specimen was PBMCs. Recombination connected TRBV30 to TRBJ2-4; the D gene remains uncertain. This receptor has the CDR3 CAGGREAKNIQYF. The DNA sequence is given as TGTGCTGGTGGGCGAGAAGCCAAAAACATTCAGTACTTC.